This T cell receptor (beta chain) comes out of a study of graft-versus-host responses after intestinal transplantation. Study at large: Recipients underwent multivisceral, liver-intestinal, or isolated intestinal transplants. Anti-thymocyte globulin induction, then tacrolimus and steroids for roughly 3 years, went to all recipients.

The J segment lost 0 bases and the V segment lost 1 base, leaving 12 bases of the junction unmatched. Looked up from germline, CDR1 is MDHEN and CDR2 is SYDVKM. The CDR3 length is 19 residues. As to this clone: Antigen specificity is unknown.

Only in-frame clones appear in the TCRdb table, and some are missing; sequencing was by immunoSEQ multiplex PCR. The sample has around 100,000 clones; about 90% are singletons. Study observations and caveats: Among recipient marrow samples, GvH clones were found; some appeared first in ileum or blood. Allografts carried high graft-versus-host to host-versus-graft clonal ratios in patients having graft-donor T cell macrochimerism.

The sequencing here drew on unstimulated CD4+ T cells sorted from spleen or lymph node cells, taken before transplant. The receptor was derived from a human donor who was the organ donor for an intestinal transplant. The chain has TRBV28 and TRBJ2-5, with 9 bases identical to TRBD1. In DNA form, the CDR3 reads TGTGCCAGCAGTTTATCCCGTTGGGGGACAGGGATTCACCAAGAGACCCAGTACTTC. It is translated as CASSLSRWGTGIHQETQYF.